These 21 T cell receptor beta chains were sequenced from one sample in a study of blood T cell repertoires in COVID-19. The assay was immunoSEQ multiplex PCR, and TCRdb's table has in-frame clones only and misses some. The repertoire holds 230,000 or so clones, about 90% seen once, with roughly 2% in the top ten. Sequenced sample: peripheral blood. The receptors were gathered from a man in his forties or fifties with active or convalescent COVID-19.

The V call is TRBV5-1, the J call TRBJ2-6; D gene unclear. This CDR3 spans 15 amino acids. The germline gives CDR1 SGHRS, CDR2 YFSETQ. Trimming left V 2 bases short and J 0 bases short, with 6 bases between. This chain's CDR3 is CASSFGGSGANVLTF. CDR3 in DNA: TGCGCCAGCAGCTTTGGCGGCTCTGGGGCCAACGTCCTGACTTTC.

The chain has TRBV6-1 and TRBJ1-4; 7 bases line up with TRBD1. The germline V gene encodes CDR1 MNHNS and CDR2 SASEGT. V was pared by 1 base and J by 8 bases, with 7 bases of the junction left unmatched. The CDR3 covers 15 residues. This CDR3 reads CASSEGGGAGEKLFF. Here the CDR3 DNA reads TGTGCCAGCAGTGAAGGAGGGGGCGCGGGGGAAAAACTGTTTTTT.

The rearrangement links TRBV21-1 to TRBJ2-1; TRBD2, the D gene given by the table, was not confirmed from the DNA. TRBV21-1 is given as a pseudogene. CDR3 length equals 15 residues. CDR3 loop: CASSKERGSDNEQFF. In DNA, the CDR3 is TGTGCCAGCAGCAAGGAGCGGGGAAGTGACAATGAGCAGTTCTTC.

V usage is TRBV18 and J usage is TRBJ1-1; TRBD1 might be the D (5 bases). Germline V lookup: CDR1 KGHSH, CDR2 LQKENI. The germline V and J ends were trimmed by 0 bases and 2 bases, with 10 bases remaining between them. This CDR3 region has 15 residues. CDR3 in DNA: TGTGCCAGCTCACCACCGGGGGGATACAACACTGAAGCTTTCTTT. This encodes CASSPPGGYNTEAFF.

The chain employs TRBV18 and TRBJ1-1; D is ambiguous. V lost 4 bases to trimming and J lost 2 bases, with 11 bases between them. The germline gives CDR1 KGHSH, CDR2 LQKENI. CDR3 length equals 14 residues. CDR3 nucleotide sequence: TGTGCCAGCTCACTTACAGAATTTAACACTGAAGCTTTCTTT. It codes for CASSLTEFNTEAFF.

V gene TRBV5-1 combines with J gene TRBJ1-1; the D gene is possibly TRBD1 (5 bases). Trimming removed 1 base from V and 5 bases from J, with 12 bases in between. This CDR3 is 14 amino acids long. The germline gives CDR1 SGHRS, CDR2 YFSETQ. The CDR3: CASSLPGSRTEAFF. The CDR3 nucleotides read TGCGCCAGCAGCTTGCCAGGGTCACGGACTGAAGCTTTCTTT.

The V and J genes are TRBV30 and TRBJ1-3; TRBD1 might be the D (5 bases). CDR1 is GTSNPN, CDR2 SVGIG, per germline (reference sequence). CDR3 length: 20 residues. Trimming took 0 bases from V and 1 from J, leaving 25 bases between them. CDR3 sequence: CAWSVDSRGGDFLSGNTIYF. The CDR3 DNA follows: TGTGCCTGGAGTGTAGATAGTCGAGGCGGGGACTTTCTTTCTGGAAACACCATATATTTT.

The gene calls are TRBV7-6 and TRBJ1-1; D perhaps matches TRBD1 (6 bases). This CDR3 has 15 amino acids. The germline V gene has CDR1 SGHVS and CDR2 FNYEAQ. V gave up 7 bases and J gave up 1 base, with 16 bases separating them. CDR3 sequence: CASIPRPGANTEAFF. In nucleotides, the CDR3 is TGTGCCAGCATCCCCCGTCCAGGGGCGAACACTGAAGCTTTCTTT.

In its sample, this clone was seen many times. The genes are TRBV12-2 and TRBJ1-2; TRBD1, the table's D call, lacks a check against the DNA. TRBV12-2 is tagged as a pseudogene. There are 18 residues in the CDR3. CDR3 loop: CASRCPGVRGWVNYGYTF. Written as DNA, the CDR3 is TGTGCAAGTCGCTGCCCCGGGGTCAGGGGATGGGTCAACTATGGCTACACCTTC.

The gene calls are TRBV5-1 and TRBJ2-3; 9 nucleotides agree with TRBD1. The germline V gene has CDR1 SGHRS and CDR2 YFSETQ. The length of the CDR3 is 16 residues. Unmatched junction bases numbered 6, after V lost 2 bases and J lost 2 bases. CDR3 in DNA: TGCGCCAGCAGCTTTAGGGGACAGGGATCCACAGATACGCAGTATTTT. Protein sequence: CASSFRGQGSTDTQYF.

The CDR3 DNA is TGTGCCAGTAGTATGGGACTGAATCACGAGCAGTACTTC. Amino acid sequence: CASSMGLNHEQYF. J is TRBJ2-7 and V is TRBV19, with D possibly being TRBD2 (6 bases). Trimming pared 3 bases from V and 5 bases from J, leaving 11 bases between. The germline V gene has CDR1 LNHDA and CDR2 SQIVND (reference sequence). The CDR3 is made up of 13 amino acids.

In DNA, the CDR3 is TGTGCCAGCAGCTTACAGGGTTCAGAGACCCAGTACTTC. Translating gives CASSLQGSETQYF. The chain is built from TRBV9 and TRBJ2-5; the D gene is possibly TRBD1 (6 bases). Trimming shortened V by 4 bases and J by 4 bases, and 11 bases separated the two germline ends. The CDR3 is 13 residues long. Germline V gene data show CDR1 as SGDLS and CDR2 as YYNGEE.

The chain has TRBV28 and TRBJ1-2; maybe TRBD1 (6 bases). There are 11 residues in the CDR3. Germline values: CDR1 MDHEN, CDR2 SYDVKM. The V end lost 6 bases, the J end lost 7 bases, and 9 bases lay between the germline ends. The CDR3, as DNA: TGTGCCAGCAGACAGGGTGTTGGCTACACCTTC. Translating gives CASRQGVGYTF.

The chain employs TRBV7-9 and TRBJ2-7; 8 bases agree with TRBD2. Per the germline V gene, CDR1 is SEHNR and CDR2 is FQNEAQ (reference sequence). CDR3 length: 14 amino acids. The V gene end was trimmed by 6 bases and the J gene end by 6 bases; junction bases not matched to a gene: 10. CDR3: CASSLPGLVGEQYF. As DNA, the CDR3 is TGTGCCAGCAGTCTTCCGGGACTAGTGGGCGAGCAGTACTTC.

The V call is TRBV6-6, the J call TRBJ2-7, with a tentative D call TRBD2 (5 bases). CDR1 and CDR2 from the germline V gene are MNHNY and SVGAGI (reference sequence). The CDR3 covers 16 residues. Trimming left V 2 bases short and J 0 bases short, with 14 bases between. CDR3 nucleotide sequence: TGTGCCAGCAGTTACCTCGCCCTAGCACGCTCCTACGAGCAGTACTTC. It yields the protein CASSYLALARSYEQYF.

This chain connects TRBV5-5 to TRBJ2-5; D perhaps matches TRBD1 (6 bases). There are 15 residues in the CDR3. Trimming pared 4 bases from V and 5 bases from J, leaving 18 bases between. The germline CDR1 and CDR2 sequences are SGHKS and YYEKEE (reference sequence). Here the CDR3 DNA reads TGTGCCAGCAGCATAGGGACGGGAAGGGGGGAGACCCAGTACTTC. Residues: CASSIGTGRGETQYF.

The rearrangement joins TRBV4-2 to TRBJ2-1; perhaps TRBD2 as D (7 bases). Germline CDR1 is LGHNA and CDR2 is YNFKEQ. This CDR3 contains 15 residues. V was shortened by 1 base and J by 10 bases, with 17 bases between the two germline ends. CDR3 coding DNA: TGTGCCAGCAGCCAAGTGGACGGGGGGCGGAGGGAGCAGTTCTTC. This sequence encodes CASSQVDGGRREQFF.

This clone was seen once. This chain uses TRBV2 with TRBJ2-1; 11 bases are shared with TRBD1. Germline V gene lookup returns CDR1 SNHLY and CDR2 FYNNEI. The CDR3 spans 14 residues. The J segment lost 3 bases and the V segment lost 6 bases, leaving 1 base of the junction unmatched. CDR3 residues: CASSGTGGYNEQFF. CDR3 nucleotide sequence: TGTGCCAGCAGCGGGACAGGGGGCTACAATGAGCAGTTCTTC.

The CDR3 sequence is CASSRGQTSTDTQYF. The CDR3 bases are TGTGCCAGCAGCCGGGGACAGACAAGCACAGATACGCAGTATTTT. The chain recombines TRBV5-4 with TRBJ2-3, with 7 bases fitting TRBD1. V shed 4 bases, J shed 0 bases, and the junction held 5 bases outside the gene matches. The CDR3 length is 15 residues. Germline CDR1 SGHNT, CDR2 YYREEE (reference sequence). Based on the CDR3 plus reference TRBV5-4 and TRBJ2-3, the full variable domain is ETGVTQSPTHLIKTRGQQVTLRCSSQSGHNTVSWYQQALGQGPQFIFQYYREEENGRGNFPPRFSGLQFPNYSSELNVNALELDDSALYLCASSRGQTSTDTQYFGPGTRLTVL.

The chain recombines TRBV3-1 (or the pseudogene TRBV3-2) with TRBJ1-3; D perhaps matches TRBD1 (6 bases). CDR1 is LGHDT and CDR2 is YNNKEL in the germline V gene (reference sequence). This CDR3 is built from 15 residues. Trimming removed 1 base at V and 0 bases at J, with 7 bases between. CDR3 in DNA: TGTGCCAGCAGCCAAGGGACAGCCTCTGGAAACACCATATATTTT. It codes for CASSQGTASGNTIYF.

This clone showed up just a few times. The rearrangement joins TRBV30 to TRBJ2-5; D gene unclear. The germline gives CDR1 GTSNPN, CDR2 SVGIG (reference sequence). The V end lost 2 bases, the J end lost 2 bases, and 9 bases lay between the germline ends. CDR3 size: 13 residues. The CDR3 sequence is CAWSRRRQETQYF. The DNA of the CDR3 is TGTGCCTGGAGTCGTCGGAGACAAGAGACCCAGTACTTC.